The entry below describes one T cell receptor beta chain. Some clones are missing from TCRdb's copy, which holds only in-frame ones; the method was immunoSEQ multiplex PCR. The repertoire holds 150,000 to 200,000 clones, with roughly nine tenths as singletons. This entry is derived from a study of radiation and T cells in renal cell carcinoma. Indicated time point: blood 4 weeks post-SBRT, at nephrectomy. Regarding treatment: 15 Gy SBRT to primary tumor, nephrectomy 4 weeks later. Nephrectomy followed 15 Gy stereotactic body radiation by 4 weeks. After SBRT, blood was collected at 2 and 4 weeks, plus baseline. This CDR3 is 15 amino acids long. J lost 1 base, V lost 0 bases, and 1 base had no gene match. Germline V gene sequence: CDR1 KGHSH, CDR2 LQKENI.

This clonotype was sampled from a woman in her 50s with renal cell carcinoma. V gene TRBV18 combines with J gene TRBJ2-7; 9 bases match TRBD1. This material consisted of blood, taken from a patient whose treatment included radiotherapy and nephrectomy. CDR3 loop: CASSPPTGGSYEQYF. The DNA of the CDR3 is TGTGCCAGCTCACCACCGACAGGGGGATCCTACGAGCAGTACTTC.